The entry that follows covers one T cell receptor (beta chain) sequence. Its matching antigen is unknown. The source of the sample is a study of identical twins. The study, taken as a whole, reports: Carriage of fewer insertions was seen in abundant cord blood beta clonotypes, whereas memory repertoires showed none. Monozygotic twin pairs showed more out-of-frame TCR alpha sharing than models estimated.

The V gene's germline CDR1 is MNHEY and CDR2 SMNVEV (reference sequence). V was clipped by 7 bases and J by 2 bases, with 21 bases between them. CDR3 length: 16 amino acids. Template switching supplied a universal primer site; unique molecular identifiers were carried on the cDNA. TCRdb reanalysed the 5' RACE reads using MiXCR and keeps one entry per CDR3 protein. The sample holds hundreds of thousands of distinct CDR3 sequences, about 12% seen once. This same sample was also part of a study on yellow fever vaccine responses in identical twins.

The TCR sequence derives from a woman between 18 and 29 years old in good health. The chain couples TRBV27 to TRBJ2-7, with D perhaps TRBD1 or TRBD2 (6 bases each). What was sequenced was CD8+ T cells sorted from blood. Here the CDR3 reads CASKGGGAEGAYEQYF. The CDR3 nucleotides read TGTGCCAGCAAGGGGGGCGGCGCGGAGGGGGCCTACGAGCAGTACTTC.